The rows below give T cell receptor beta chains drawn from one sample of a study of T cell responses to AZD1222 COVID-19 vaccine. Only in-frame clones appear in the TCRdb table, and some are missing; sequencing was by immunoSEQ multiplex PCR. Among 150,000 or so clones listed, 70% to 90% were seen once. The sample here was peripheral blood, taken on day 0 of AZD1222 vaccination. The source of these receptors is an adult in good health. Both conserved end residues are part of each CDR3. Each record gives: clone size, J gene, D gene, V gene, CDR3 DNA, CDR3 protein. A D gene is named only where the DNA matches it firmly. For some rows the clone size is stated as once, few or many, or as a class when expanded; others skip it.

. TRBJ2-1 . TRBV29-1 TGCAGCGCTCAAAGTGGGGGCCTAGGGTTCTTC CSAQSGGLGFF
. TRBJ1-3 . TRBV10-3 TGTGCCATCAGTGGGGCTGCAGTCTCTGGAAACACCATATATTTT CAISGAAVSGNTIYF
. TRBJ2-3 . TRBV6-4 TGTGCCAGCAGCATAAGCCCCGCGGGAGATACGCAGTATTTT CASSISPAGDTQYF
. TRBJ2-4 TRBD2 TRBV19 TGTGCCAGTAGTATAGGCCCGGGAGGGCCAGCCAAAAACATTCAGTACTTC CASSIGPGGPAKNIQYF
. TRBJ2-7 . TRBV11-3 TGTGCCAGCAGCTTAGCGGGACACTCCTACGAGCAGTACTTC CASSLAGHSYEQYF
few TRBJ2-7 TRBD1 TRBV5-1 TGCGCCAGCAGCGTGGACAGGGCTTACGAGCAGTACTTC CASSVDRAYEQYF
. TRBJ1-1 . TRBV5-1 TGCGCCAGCAGCTTGAGGGGGAACACTGAAGCTTTCTTT CASSLRGNTEAFF
. TRBJ1-3 . TRBV30 TGTGCCTGGAGTGTCGGTTCCGGAAACACCATATATTTT CAWSVGSGNTIYF
once TRBJ1-5 . TRBV29-1 TGCAGCGTTGAAGATGGGGGGAATCAGCCCCAGCATTTT CSVEDGGNQPQHF
. TRBJ2-3 . TRBV5-8 TGTGCCAGCAGCTTTTCCCCTGGCCAGGTGAAAAGGGATACGCAGTATTTT CASSFSPGQVKRDTQYF
. TRBJ1-5 . TRBV12-3/TRBV12-4 TGTGCCAGCAGTTTAGGAGTGCAGCCCCAGCATTTT CASSLGVQPQHF
. TRBJ1-1 TRBD1 TRBV6-5 TGTGCCAGCAGTTGGGACAGAAACACTGAAGCTTTCTTT CASSWDRNTEAFF
. TRBJ2-1 . TRBV5-6 TGTGCCAGCAGCTTGGGGGGAAGGGAGAAAAATGAGCAGTTCTTC CASSLGGREKNEQFF
. TRBJ1-6 . TRBV18 TGTGCCAGCTCACAGGGGAATTCACCCCTCCACTTT CASSQGNSPLHF
. TRBJ2-5 TRBD2 TRBV28 TGTGCCAGCGGCATACTAGCGGGGGGGCCAAGTTCAGAGACCCAGTACTTC CASGILAGGPSSETQYF
few TRBJ1-5 TRBD1 TRBV2 TGTGCCAGCAGCCTCGGGACAGGGCAACCCCAGCATTTT CASSLGTGQPQHF
. TRBJ1-1 . TRBV6-5 TGTGCCAGCAGTTACGGAGGGAGAACTGAAGCTTTCTTT CASSYGGRTEAFF
. TRBJ2-7 . TRBV30 TGTGCCTGGACCCACGGGGGATACGAGCAGTACTTC CAWTHGGYEQYF
. TRBJ2-5 . TRBV15 TGTGCCACCAGCAGAGCAGCGGGCTTTGAGACCCAGTACTTC CATSRAAGFETQYF
. TRBJ2-5 . TRBV10-3 TGTGCCATCAGTGACAGGGGAGAGACCCAGTACTTC CAISDRGETQYF
. TRBJ1-4 . TRBV12-5 TGTGCTAGTGGTACCGATCGGGGAAAACTGTTTTTT CASGTDRGKLFF
. TRBJ1-5 . TRBV2 TGTGCCAGCAGCCAAATAGGGGGGAGGAACAATCAGCCCCAGCATTTT CASSQIGGRNNQPQHF
. TRBJ1-6 . TRBV3-1/TRBV3-2 TGTGCCAGCAGGTCAACCTATAATTCACCCCTCCACTTT CASRSTYNSPLHF
. TRBJ2-7 . TRBV7-2 TGTGCCAGCAGCCCCCGCGTCTCCTACGAGCAGTACTTC CASSPRVSYEQYF
. TRBJ2-7 . TRBV27 TGTGCCAGCAGTTTACAGGGTCTTCTTTCCTACGAGCAGTACTTC CASSLQGLLSYEQYF
. TRBJ1-6 TRBD1 TRBV27 TGTGCCAGCAGTTTAGGGCAGGGGGATTCACCCCTCCACTTT CASSLGQGDSPLHF
. TRBJ2-3 . TRBV18 TGTGCCAGCTCACCGGGACGGTGGTACACAGATACGCAGTATTTT CASSPGRWYTDTQYF
few TRBJ1-1 . TRBV19 TGTGCCAGTAGTCTCACAGGGAACACTGAAGCTTTCTTT CASSLTGNTEAFF
. TRBJ2-7 TRBD2 TRBV7-9 TGTGCCAGCAGCTTAGCTACCGGGAGGACCTACGAGCAGTACTTC CASSLATGRTYEQYF
. TRBJ1-1 . TRBV27 TGTGCCAGCAGTCCAGGGTTCAGCCCTGAAGCTTTCTTT CASSPGFSPEAFF
. TRBJ2-1 TRBD2 TRBV6-5 TGTGCCAGCAGTTACTCGGTACTAGCGCCCGGCTATGAGCAGTTCTTC CASSYSVLAPGYEQFF
. TRBJ1-3 TRBD1 TRBV9 TGTGCCAGCAGCGTCAACCCGGGACAGCAGGAGAACACCATATATTTT CASSVNPGQQENTIYF
. TRBJ2-5 . TRBV10-3 TGTGCCATCAGTGAGTCGAGAGAGACCCAGTACTTC CAISESRETQYF
. TRBJ1-2 . TRBV10-3 TGTGCCATCAGTGAGTCGATTACACCGGTGGGCTACACCTTC CAISESITPVGYTF
. TRBJ2-2 TRBD2 TRBV5-4 TGTGCCAGCACCCAGGTAGCGGGAGGGCGTACCGGGGAGCTGTTTTTT CASTQVAGGRTGELFF